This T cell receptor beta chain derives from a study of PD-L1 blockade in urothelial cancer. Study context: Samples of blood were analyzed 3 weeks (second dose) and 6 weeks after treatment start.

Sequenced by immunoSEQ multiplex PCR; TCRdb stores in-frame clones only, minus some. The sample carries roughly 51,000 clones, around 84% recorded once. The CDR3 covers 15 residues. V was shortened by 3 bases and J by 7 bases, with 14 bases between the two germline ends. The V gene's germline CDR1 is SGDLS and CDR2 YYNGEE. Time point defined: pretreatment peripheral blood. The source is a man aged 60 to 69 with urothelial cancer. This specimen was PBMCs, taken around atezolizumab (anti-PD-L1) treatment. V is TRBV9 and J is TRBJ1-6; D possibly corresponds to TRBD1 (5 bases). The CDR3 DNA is TGTGCCAGCAGCGCACTTGACAGCGAGAATTCACCCCTCCACTTT. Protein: CASSALDSENSPLHF.